This T cell receptor beta chain originates from a study of identical twins. In this sample, this clonotype turned up a few times. Template switching added a universal primer site, and cDNA bore unique molecular identifiers. TCRdb reprocessed the 5' RACE reads with MiXCR, giving one entry per CDR3 protein. The data contain 500,000 or so distinct CDR3 sequences, roughly 21% of them seen just once; the ten biggest clones take up about 0.93%. The sample also formed part of further work on T cells expressing NK-cell markers.

This receptor was identified in a woman aged 18-29 years in good health. Sequencing used CD4+ T cells sorted from blood.

In nucleotides, the CDR3 is TGTGCCAGCAGTGCGATGACAGATACGCAGTATTTT. Translation: CASSAMTDTQYF. The chain is built from TRBV2 and TRBJ2-3, with no clear D. CDR1 is SNHLY and CDR2 is FYNNEI in the germline V gene. The V and J ends lost 4 bases and 3 bases respectively, with 5 bases between them. The CDR3 extends over 12 amino acids. The full variable domain, with the rest looked up from reference TRBV2 and TRBJ2-3, is EPEVTQTPSHQVTQMGQEVILRCVPISNHLYFYWYRQILGQKVEFLVSFYNNEISEKSEIFDDQFSVERPDGSNFTLKIRSTKLEDSAMYFCASSAMTDTQYFGPGTRLTVL.